Each of the 14 T cell receptor beta chains below was sequenced from the same sample in a study of T cells in tumors after PD-1 blockade. Libraries were prepared by immunoSEQ multiplex PCR; TCRdb keeps only in-frame clonotypes and omits some of them. The sample contains 60,000 to 65,000 clones, around 74% of which appear only once. The material sequenced was PBMCs, taken after anti-PD-1 treatment. Every receptor here comes from a human donor with basal cell carcinoma.

This clone showed up just a few times. The V call is TRBV19, the J call TRBJ2-3; D tentatively fits TRBD1 or TRBD2 (5 bases each). The CDR3 consists of 15 residues. Looked up from germline, CDR1 is LNHDA and CDR2 is SQIVND (reference sequence). V lost 3 bases and J 1 base, leaving 11 bases between the germline ends. CDR3 nucleotides: TGTGCCAGTAGTATGTGGGGGTTCGGCACAGATACGCAGTATTTT. Translation: CASSMWGFGTDTQYF.

The V and J genes are TRBV2 and TRBJ2-7, with 7 positions matching TRBD1. Trimming at V came to 4 bases and at J to 4 bases, leaving 4 bases not matched to a gene. Germline V CDR1 and CDR2: SNHLY, FYNNEI. The CDR3 runs to 13 residues. CDR3 nucleotide sequence: TGTGCCAGCAGTGGGAGACAGGGTTACGAGCAGTACTTC. This sequence encodes CASSGRQGYEQYF.

The chain recombines TRBV30 with TRBJ1-1; TRBD1 matches 9 bases. Germline V gene lookup returns CDR1 GTSNPN and CDR2 SVGIG (reference sequence). V shed 3 bases, J shed 2 bases, and the junction held 4 bases outside the gene matches. This CDR3 spans 14 amino acids. CDR3 sequence (DNA): TGTGCCTGGAGGGGGGACAGGGTCAACACTGAAGCTTTCTTT. Protein: CAWRGDRVNTEAFF.

The chain recombines TRBV14 with TRBJ2-7; the D is unclear. This CDR3 is built from 14 residues. Germline V gives CDR1 SGHDN, CDR2 FVKESK. Trimming removed 5 bases at V and 0 bases at J, with 11 bases between. As DNA, the CDR3 is TGTGCCAGCAGCGACCGAAGGATCTCCTACGAGCAGTACTTC. Protein product: CASSDRRISYEQYF.

The chain combines TRBV5-1 with TRBJ1-1, with 9 nucleotides matching TRBD1. The CDR3 length is 15 residues. Trimming removed 4 bases from V and 7 bases from J; junction bases left unmatched: 11. Germline loops: CDR1 SGHRS, CDR2 YFSETQ. The CDR3 DNA is TGCGCCAGCAGCGTCCCGGGACAGGGTTCTCGTGAAGCTTTCTTT. This sequence encodes CASSVPGQGSREAFF.

The chain employs TRBV7-9 and TRBJ2-1; the D gene could be TRBD1 or TRBD2 (6 bases each). Germline CDR1 is SEHNR and CDR2 is FQNEAQ (reference sequence). CDR3 length equals 13 residues. V dropped 1 base and J dropped 9 bases, with 10 bases sitting between them. The CDR3 spells CASSLVRGAEQFF. DNA for the CDR3: TGTGCCAGCAGCTTAGTGAGGGGGGCTGAGCAGTTCTTC.

This clone was counted a single time. In DNA form, the CDR3 reads TGTGCCAGTAGTATCGGACTAGGGGGTTCTGAGCAGTTCTTC. Amino acids: CASSIGLGGSEQFF. The chain couples TRBV19 to TRBJ2-1; maybe TRBD2 (7 bases). The germline V and J ends were trimmed by 3 bases and 9 bases, with 15 bases remaining between them. Germline lookup yields CDR1 LNHDA and CDR2 SQIVND (reference sequence). This CDR3 has 14 amino acids. Together with reference TRBV19 and TRBJ2-1, the CDR3 gives the full variable domain: DGGITQSPKYLFRKEGQNVTLSCEQNLNHDAMYWYRQDPGQGLRLIYYSQIVNDFQKGDIAEGYSVSREKKESFPLTVTSAQKNPTAFYLCASSIGLGGSEQFFGPGTRLTVL.

This rearrangement joins TRBV7-2 to TRBJ2-5; 10 bases align to TRBD2. Germline assignment: CDR1 SGHTA and CDR2 FQGNSA. The CDR3 is 16 amino acids. The ends lost 6 bases at V and 5 bases at J; junction bases unmatched: 12. DNA of the CDR3: TGTGCCAGCAGGGGAAGGGCTAGCGGGGGTGGTGAGACCCAGTACTTC. Its protein is CASRGRASGGGETQYF.

The V call is TRBV7-9, the J call TRBJ1-2, with D hard to call. This CDR3 has 15 residues. Looked up from germline, CDR1 is SEHNR and CDR2 is FQNEAQ (reference sequence). V lost 0 bases, J lost 1 base, and 9 bases lay in between. The CDR3 spells CASSLANNLNYGYTF. The DNA of the CDR3 is TGTGCCAGCAGCTTAGCGAATAACCTTAACTATGGCTACACCTTC.

This clone came up a few times. The J gene is TRBJ1-6, the V gene TRBV30; the D is unclear. Trimming removed 2 bases from V and 4 bases from J, with 3 bases in between. CDR1 GTSNPN and CDR2 SVGIG come from the germline V gene (reference sequence). CDR3 length equals 12 residues. The CDR3 DNA sequence: TGTGCCTGGAGTCCGTATAATTCACCCCTCCACTTT. It encodes CAWSPYNSPLHF.

The V gene is TRBV19, the J gene TRBJ1-4; 9 bases map to TRBD1. The J segment lost 8 bases and the V segment lost 7 bases, leaving 11 bases of the junction unmatched. The CDR3 has 15 residues. CDR1 and CDR2 (germline): LNHDA, SQIVND (reference sequence). In DNA, the CDR3 is TGTGCCAGTACCCCCCAACAGGGGGCATCGGAAAAACTGTTTTTT. Protein: CASTPQQGASEKLFF.

This rearrangement joins TRBV28 to TRBJ2-1, with 9 positions matching TRBD1. Trimming cost V 5 bases and J 9 bases; bases outside gene matches: 2. The CDR3 has 12 residues. Germline V CDR1 and CDR2: MDHEN, SYDVKM. The CDR3 spells CASSPDRGEQFF. The DNA of the CDR3 is TGTGCCAGCAGTCCGGACAGGGGTGAGCAGTTCTTC.

The V and J genes are TRBV28 and TRBJ1-2; D unresolved. Germline-derived CDR1 and CDR2 are MDHEN and SYDVKM. V was pared by 7 bases and J by 4 bases, with 16 bases between. This CDR3 has 14 amino acids. The CDR3 sequence: CASTPPVETYGYTF. Here the CDR3 DNA reads TGTGCCAGCACTCCCCCGGTCGAGACCTATGGCTACACCTTC.

In this sample, this clone turned up a few times. The V and J genes are TRBV27 and TRBJ2-2, with D possibly TRBD2 on 6 matching bases. The CDR3 sequence is 15 residues long. Trimming cost V 3 bases and J 5 bases, with 13 bases left between them. Germline-derived CDR1 and CDR2 are MNHEY and SMNVEV (reference sequence). For the CDR3, the DNA is TGTGCCAGCAGTTTCGCGACCGGGGGTACCGGGGAGCTGTTTTTT. Protein sequence: CASSFATGGTGELFF.